The 2 T cell receptor beta chains presented below share a single source sample, sequenced in a study of blood T cell repertoires in COVID-19. Produced via immunoSEQ multiplex PCR; TCRdb's table is partial and in-frame only. Of about 350,000 clones listed, 87% are singletons. Sequencing used peripheral blood. The source is a woman between 45 and 60 years old with COVID-19, enrolled during active disease.

The V gene is TRBV7-3, the J gene TRBJ1-1, with D unresolved. This CDR3 contains 14 residues. V lost 3 bases and J 2 bases, leaving 10 bases between the germline ends. Germline values: CDR1 SGHTA, CDR2 FQGTGA. Here the CDR3 reads CASSLEVLNTEAFF. For the CDR3, the DNA is TGTGCCAGCAGCTTGGAGGTCTTAAACACTGAAGCTTTCTTT.

CDR3 sequence reads: CASSQDRAYEQYF. DNA of the CDR3: TGTGCCAGCAGCCAAGACAGGGCCTACGAGCAGTACTTC. This chain links TRBV14 with TRBJ2-7; possible D gene TRBD1, 5 bases. In germline, CDR1 is SGHDN, CDR2 FVKESK. The CDR3 is 13 residues long. The V gene lost 0 bases and the J gene lost 2 bases, with 5 bases spanning the gap.